The 32 T cell receptor beta chains reported below all come from one sample, sequenced in a study of spatial heterogeneity in lung cancer (dated by TCRdb to the late 2010s). The method behind the library was 5' RACE. Data came from a NextSeq 500. TCRdb reanalyzed the raw reads on its own, using fastp at Q25 for trimming and MiXCR for clone calling, and kept in-frame beta chains. Here each entry gathers all rows of one CDR3 protein and keeps the most common genes and DNA. The sample has roughly 120,000 distinct CDR3 sequences on record, 10% to 13% of them singletons. Of the sample, around 24% falls within the top ten clones. The time point label, as the study defines it: blood at routine non-recurrence follow-up after resection. The sequencing here drew on PBMCs, taken at follow-up. The receptor source for this set is a female donor with early-stage non-small cell lung cancer.

This clonotype was picked up a small number of times. The rearrangement joins TRBV7-9 to TRBJ1-1, with no clear D. Germline CDR1 is SEHNR and CDR2 is FQNEAQ (reference sequence). The CDR3 has 12 residues. With 1 base removed from V and 8 bases from J, the gap between germline ends came to 8 bases. The CDR3: CASSLGTREAFF. CDR3 bases: TGTGCCAGCAGCTTAGGAACCAGAGAAGCTTTCTTT.

This clonotype was seen at least ten times. The rearrangement links TRBV20-1 to TRBJ2-7; possibly TRBD1 for D (5 bases). V lost 0 bases to trimming and J lost 3 bases, with 6 bases between them. Per germline, CDR1 DFQATT and CDR2 SNEGSKA (reference sequence). The CDR3 is 12 residues long. CDR3 nucleotides: TGCAGTGCTAGAGACGACAGCTACGAGCAGTACTTC. Residues: CSARDDSYEQYF.

This rearrangement joins TRBV5-6 to TRBJ2-2; D is undetermined. Deletions cut 3 bases from V and 7 bases from J, with 10 bases between. The CDR3 consists of 13 residues. The germline CDR1 and CDR2 sequences are SGHDT and YYEEEE. CDR3 sequence: CASSSGRYGELFF. The DNA of the CDR3 is TGTGCCAGCAGCTCCGGACGGTACGGGGAGCTGTTTTTT.

This clonotype was picked up a small number of times. The chain combines TRBV29-1 with TRBJ2-1, with 10 positions matching TRBD1. The CDR3 has 14 residues. Germline loops: CDR1 SQVTM, CDR2 ANQGSEA. This chain's CDR3 is CSIRTGGRGNEQFF. The CDR3 DNA is TGCAGTATTCGGACAGGGGGTCGTGGCAATGAGCAGTTCTTC.

The rearrangement joins TRBV18 to TRBJ2-3; D unclear. Between the trimmed V and J ends, which lost 3 bases and 2 bases, there was a span of 12 bases. The germline V gene has CDR1 KGHSH and CDR2 LQKENI. The CDR3 is 15 residues long. CDR3 protein: CASSPSATYTDTQYF. In DNA form, the CDR3 reads TGTGCCAGCTCACCTTCTGCAACCTACACAGATACGCAGTATTTT.

This clonotype was seen many times. The V gene is TRBV4-2, the J gene TRBJ1-6; TRBD1 agrees at 11 bases. Germline CDR1 reads LGHNA; CDR2 reads YNFKEQ. The CDR3 is 17 amino acids. With 0 bases clipped from V and 6 bases from J, the junction kept 4 bases outside the gene matches. CDR3 loop: CASSQEGQGASNSPLHF. The CDR3 DNA sequence: TGTGCCAGCAGCCAAGAAGGACAGGGGGCGAGTAATTCACCCCTCCACTTT.

The chain is built from TRBV28 and TRBJ2-7; D is ambiguous. CDR3 length: 14 amino acids. Trimming left V 2 bases short and J 3 bases short, with 11 bases between. Germline assignment: CDR1 MDHEN and CDR2 SYDVKM. This CDR3 reads CASSLGVPYYEQYF. The CDR3 region has the DNA TGTGCCAGCAGTTTAGGGGTCCCCTACTACGAGCAGTACTTC.

This clonotype was picked up many times. The chain recombines TRBV6-2 or TRBV6-3 with TRBJ1-2; maybe TRBD1 (5 bases). Germline CDR1 reads MNHEY; CDR2 reads SVGEGT. The CDR3 loop spans 18 amino acids. V shed 6 bases and J shed 1 base, with 24 bases lying between them. CDR3 coding DNA: TGTGCCAGCAGCCAACAGGAGGCGTTCGACGTTCTTAACTATGGCTACACCTTC. This translates into CASSQQEAFDVLNYGYTF.

This chain uses TRBV5-1 with TRBJ1-3; TRBD1 matches 9 bases. Germline V gives CDR1 SGHRS, CDR2 YFSETQ. The CDR3 totals 15 residues. V lost 6 bases, J lost 8 bases, and 12 bases stayed unmatched. The CDR3 loop is CASTVTGTGTDTIYF. CDR3 sequence (DNA): TGCGCCAGCACCGTCACCGGGACAGGGACGGACACCATATATTTT.

This clonotype was recorded many times. This chain joins TRBV27 and TRBJ1-6, with a tentative D call TRBD1 (6 bases). Germline V lookup: CDR1 MNHEY, CDR2 SMNVEV (reference sequence). This CDR3 spans 16 amino acids. Trimming removed 5 bases from V and 5 bases from J, with 16 bases in between. For the CDR3, the DNA is TGTGCCAGCAGTCGTAGGACAGTGAGGGATAATTCACCCCTCCACTTT. It encodes CASSRRTVRDNSPLHF.

This clonotype has more than one count but fewer than ten. This sequence joins TRBV20-1 and TRBJ2-1; D may be TRBD1 (6 bases). Germline CDR1 and CDR2: DFQATT and SNEGSKA (reference sequence). The V gene lost 6 bases and the J gene lost 9 bases, with 24 bases spanning the gap. The CDR3 has 15 residues. CDR3 amino acids: CSAKKPRPTGSEQFF. The CDR3 DNA follows: TGCAGTGCCAAGAAGCCTCGACCCACAGGGAGTGAGCAGTTCTTC.

This clonotype showed up many times. CDR3 loop: CASRQGQGKRLERETQYF. The CDR3 region has the DNA TGTGCCAGCAGACAAGGACAGGGGAAGCGACTCGAAAGAGAGACCCAGTACTTC. The genes are TRBV27 and TRBJ2-5; the match to TRBD1 covers 9 bases. Germline V lookup: CDR1 MNHEY, CDR2 SMNVEV (reference sequence). CDR3 size: 18 residues. Trimming cost V 6 bases and J 4 bases; bases outside gene matches: 18.

This clonotype occurred many times. The chain carries TRBV3-1 and TRBJ2-5; tentatively, D is TRBD2 (6 bases). Germline loops: CDR1 LGHDT, CDR2 YNNKEL (reference sequence). The CDR3 is 21 amino acids. V lost 4 bases and J 5 bases, leaving 35 bases between the germline ends. The CDR3 region has the DNA TGTGCCAGCAGCCCCGCTCTCCCCCAACGTTACTTCGGAGGGGCTTTTGAGACCCAGTACTTC. It encodes CASSPALPQRYFGGAFETQYF.

This clonotype turned up a few times. The rearrangement links TRBV25-1 to TRBJ2-3; perhaps TRBD2 as D (5 bases). V lost 3 bases and J 0 bases, leaving 7 bases between the germline ends. The CDR3 has 14 residues. Germline V lookup: CDR1 MGHDK, CDR2 SYGVNS. The DNA for the CDR3 is TGTGCCAGCAGTGAGTCGGGAAGCACAGATACGCAGTATTTT. Translation gives CASSESGSTDTQYF.

The chain employs TRBV11-3 and TRBJ2-1; the D gene is possibly TRBD1 (5 bases). The CDR3 runs 12 residues. The germline V and J ends were trimmed by 0 bases and 10 bases, with 7 bases remaining between them. Germline V gene lookup returns CDR1 SGHNT and CDR2 YENEEA. DNA of the CDR3: TGTGCCAGCAGCTTAGATCGGACAGAGCAGTTCTTC. This translates into CASSLDRTEQFF. Complete variable domain (other parts from reference TRBV11-3 and TRBJ2-1): EAGVVQSPRYKIIEKKQPVAFWCNPISGHNTLYWYLQNLGQGPELLIRYENEEAVDDSQLPKDRFSAERLKGVDSTLKIQPAELGDSAVYLCASSLDRTEQFFGPGTRLTVL.

This clonotype has only a few counts. The chain uses TRBV20-1 and TRBJ1-2; perhaps TRBD1 as D (5 bases). Trimming stripped 0 bases from V and 4 bases from J, with 9 bases between. This CDR3 is 13 amino acids long. Germline CDR1 reads DFQATT; CDR2 reads SNEGSKA (reference sequence). The CDR3 spells CSAREQEGYGYTF. Here the CDR3 DNA reads TGCAGTGCTAGAGAACAGGAAGGCTATGGCTACACCTTC.

The rearrangement links TRBV2 to TRBJ2-5; TRBD1 agrees at 7 bases. The germline V gene has CDR1 SNHLY and CDR2 FYNNEI. Unmatched junction bases numbered 22, after V lost 0 bases and J lost 3 bases. The CDR3 loop spans 21 amino acids. Here the CDR3 reads CASSEALTIAGTASRKETQYF. In nucleotides, the CDR3 is TGTGCCAGCAGTGAAGCGCTTACGATTGCCGGGACAGCGTCACGAAAAGAGACCCAGTACTTC.

This clonotype has just a few counts. The chain has TRBV29-1 and TRBJ2-1; 9 nucleotides align to TRBD2. This CDR3 spans 15 amino acids. CDR1 and CDR2 from the germline V gene are SQVTM and ANQGSEA. V shed 6 bases and J 0 bases; nucleotides not matched to a gene: 6. The DNA of the CDR3 is TGCAGCGTGGAGAAGCGGGAGGTCTCCTACAATGAGCAGTTCTTC. Protein sequence: CSVEKREVSYNEQFF.

The J gene is TRBJ2-7, the V gene TRBV28, with 9 bases that match TRBD1. Unmatched junction bases numbered 4, after V lost 1 base and J lost 3 bases. Germline lookup yields CDR1 MDHEN and CDR2 SYDVKM. The CDR3 loop spans 15 amino acids. The CDR3 loop is CASSLFGTGNYEQYF. The CDR3 DNA follows: TGTGCCAGCAGTTTATTTGGGACAGGGAACTACGAGCAGTACTTC. Full variable domain (missing parts from reference TRBV28 and TRBJ2-7): DVKVTQSSRYLVKRTGEKVFLECVQDMDHENMFWYRQDPGLGLRLIYFSYDVKMKEKGDIPEGYSVSREKKERFSLILESASTNQTSMYLCASSLFGTGNYEQYFGPGTRLTVT.

This clonotype was counted only a few times. The gene calls are TRBV18 and TRBJ2-1, with 10 bases that match TRBD1. V dropped 2 bases and J dropped 8; count of bases not matched to a gene: 9. Germline CDR1 KGHSH, CDR2 LQKENI. The CDR3 length is 16 residues. CDR3 amino acids: CASSPGPGQGSDEQFF. The CDR3 DNA reads as TGTGCCAGCTCACCAGGACCGGGACAGGGGAGCGATGAGCAGTTCTTC.

In nucleotides, the CDR3 is TGCAGCGTATCCGGGACAGGGGGCCTCAAAGAGTACAATGAGCAGTTCTTC. This sequence encodes CSVSGTGGLKEYNEQFF. The rearrangement links TRBV29-1 to TRBJ2-1; TRBD1 aligns across 12 bases. This CDR3 has 17 residues. Germline V gene data show CDR1 as SQVTM and CDR2 as ANQGSEA. Trimming at V came to 6 bases and at J to 4 bases, leaving 13 bases not matched to a gene.

This clonotype has only a few counts. Here the CDR3 reads CASGLGEGVGELFF. CDR3 nucleotides: TGTGCTAGTGGTTTGGGCGAGGGTGTCGGGGAGCTGTTTTTT. The V and J genes are TRBV12-5 and TRBJ2-2; D is perhaps TRBD2 (5 bases). The CDR3 runs 14 residues. Germline assignment: CDR1 LGHNT and CDR2 FRNRAP. The ends were cut back, 1 base at V and 7 bases at J, with 10 bases in the middle.

The chain joins TRBV28 to TRBJ1-3, with D tentatively TRBD1 (6 bases). The CDR3 has 15 amino acids. CDR1 is MDHEN, CDR2 SYDVKM, per germline. V was shortened by 2 bases and J by 2 bases, with 10 bases between the two germline ends. CDR3 nucleotide sequence: TGTGCCAGCAGTTTACAGGGGTTCCCTGGAAACACCATATATTTT. Its translation: CASSLQGFPGNTIYF.

This clonotype was detected a few times. The rearrangement uses TRBV7-9 and TRBJ2-2; D might be TRBD2 (6 bases). Per the germline V gene, CDR1 is SEHNR and CDR2 is FQNEAQ (reference sequence). V was pared by 8 bases and J by 7 bases, with 17 bases between. There are 14 residues in the CDR3. CDR3 DNA sequence: TGTGCCAGCCGGCATGGTCGGGAGAACGGGGAGCTGTTTTTT. Residues: CASRHGRENGELFF. The full variable domain, rest sourced from reference TRBV7-9 and TRBJ2-2, is DTGVSQNPRHKITKRGQNVTFRCDPISEHNRLYWYRQTLGQGPEFLTYFQNEAQLEKSRLLSDRFSAERPKGSFSTLEIQRTEQGDSAMYLCASRHGRENGELFFGEGSRLTVL.

In this sample, this clonotype turned up many times. This chain links TRBV12-3 or TRBV12-4 with TRBJ1-1; no firm D call. CDR3 length: 12 residues. Trimming removed 7 bases from V and 4 bases from J, with 10 bases in between. This CDR3 reads CASNIGATEAFF. The CDR3, as DNA: TGTGCCAGCAATATTGGAGCCACTGAAGCTTTCTTT.

J is TRBJ2-2 and V is TRBV9; 7 bases are a match to TRBD1. With 0 bases clipped from V and 1 base from J, the junction kept 3 bases outside the gene matches. CDR3 length: 16 amino acids. Germline-derived CDR1 and CDR2 are SGDLS and YYNGEE. The CDR3 loop is CASSVEGAVNTGELFF. CDR3 coding DNA: TGTGCCAGCAGCGTAGAGGGGGCGGTGAACACCGGGGAGCTGTTTTTT.

This clonotype was recorded a few times. The V and J genes are TRBV14 and TRBJ2-1, with D unclear. The CDR3 extends over 13 amino acids. Germline loops: CDR1 SGHDN, CDR2 FVKESK. The ends were cut back, 5 bases at V and 7 bases at J, with 12 bases in the middle. CDR3 DNA sequence: TGTGCCAGCAGCGTTAATTTAGGAAATGAGCAGTTCTTC. It yields the protein CASSVNLGNEQFF. Filled out from reference TRBV14 and TRBJ2-1, the complete variable domain reads EAGVTQFPSHSVIEKGQTVTLRCDPISGHDNLYWYRRVMGKEIKFLLHFVKESKQDESGMPNNRFLAERTGGTYSTLKVQPAELEDSGVYFCASSVNLGNEQFFGPGTRLTVL.

This clonotype showed up many times. The chain couples TRBV28 to TRBJ2-1; the match to TRBD2 covers 9 bases. The CDR3 runs 15 residues. Germline V lookup: CDR1 MDHEN, CDR2 SYDVKM. J was trimmed by 7 bases and V by 2 bases; bases with no gene match: 6. The CDR3: CASSLASGTRNEQFF. The CDR3 DNA is TGTGCCAGCAGTTTAGCTAGCGGGACGAGGAATGAGCAGTTCTTC.

At least ten counts were recorded for this clonotype. The rearrangement links TRBV6-5 to TRBJ1-5, with TRBD1 matching over 7 bases. Germline assignment: CDR1 MNHEY and CDR2 SVGAGI. The CDR3 consists of 14 residues. V lost 5 bases, J lost 2 bases, and 3 bases stayed unmatched. The CDR3 sequence is CASSTTGGNQPQHF. The CDR3, as DNA: TGTGCCAGCAGTACTACAGGGGGCAATCAGCCCCAGCATTTT.

This clonotype was counted between two and nine times. The rearrangement links TRBV28 to TRBJ2-7, with 7 nucleotides matching TRBD1. CDR3 size: 14 residues. Trimming removed 7 bases from V and 2 bases from J; junction bases left unmatched: 8. CDR1 and CDR2 from the germline V gene are MDHEN and SYDVKM. CDR3 bases: TGTGCCAGCACCTTAGGGGACAGACCCTACGAGCAGTACTTC. It translates to CASTLGDRPYEQYF.

The chain couples TRBV5-1 to TRBJ2-3, with 8 nucleotides matching TRBD1. The germline V gene encodes CDR1 SGHRS and CDR2 YFSETQ. Unmatched junction bases numbered 7, after V lost 0 bases and J lost 1 base. This CDR3 is 17 amino acids long. This CDR3 is CASSLVALGQGTDTQYF. The CDR3 DNA follows: TGCGCCAGCAGCTTGGTCGCACTGGGACAGGGCACAGATACGCAGTATTTT.

The CDR3, as DNA: TGCAGTGCTGTGGACGTAAGCTCTGGAAACACCATATATTTT. It codes for CSAVDVSSGNTIYF. V is TRBV20-1 and J is TRBJ1-3, with unresolved D. The CDR3 extends over 14 amino acids. Germline CDR1 DFQATT, CDR2 SNEGSKA (reference sequence). Trimming took off 5 bases at V and 0 bases at J, with 11 bases between the two ends.